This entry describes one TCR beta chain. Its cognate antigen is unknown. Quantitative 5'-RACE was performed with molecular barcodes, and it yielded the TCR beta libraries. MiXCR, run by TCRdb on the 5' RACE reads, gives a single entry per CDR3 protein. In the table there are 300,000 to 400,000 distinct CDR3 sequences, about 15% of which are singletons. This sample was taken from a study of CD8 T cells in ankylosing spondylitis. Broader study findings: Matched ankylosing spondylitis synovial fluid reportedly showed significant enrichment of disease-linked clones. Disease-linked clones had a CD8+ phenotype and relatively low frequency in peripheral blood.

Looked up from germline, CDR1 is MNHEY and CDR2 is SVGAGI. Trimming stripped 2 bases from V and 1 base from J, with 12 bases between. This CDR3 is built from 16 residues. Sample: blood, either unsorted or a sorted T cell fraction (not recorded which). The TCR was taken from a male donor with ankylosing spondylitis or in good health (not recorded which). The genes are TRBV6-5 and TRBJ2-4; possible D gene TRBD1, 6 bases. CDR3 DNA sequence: TGTGCCAGCAGTTACGGAGAGAGGGGGGCCAAAAACATTCAGTACTTC. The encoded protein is CASSYGERGAKNIQYF.